This T cell receptor (beta chain) emerged from a study of cytomegalovirus exposure and HLA in healthy donors (dated by TCRdb to between 2016 and 2019). Regarding the complete study: An earlier analysis of several hundred of the donors reported approximately 300 Gb of sequence data and approximately 120 million unique TCR beta sequences obtained from 150 million to 200 million T cells. About 300 gigabases of sequencing data and tens of millions of unique TCR sequences were included in an early release covering under 650 HLA-typed donors. Of the roughly 390 genotyped donors, approximately 80% fell in the genetic ancestry cluster associated with self-reported Caucasian donors. The aim of the study was to test whether cataloging public T cell receptors could identify signatures of past pathogen exposure. Using immunosequencing, the study profiled T cell repertoires from around 670 subjects and related those repertoires to cytomegalovirus serostatus. In addition to the first cohort of around 670 subjects, a separate validation cohort of some 120 different subjects was used. To predict cytomegalovirus infection status, the study combined high-throughput TCR immunosequencing, statistical association of individual TCRs with disease status, and machine learning. A later analysis re-examined previously published TCR beta repertoires from about 670 donors and added high-resolution HLA genotyping to investigate patterns of TCR occurrence. The later analysis used no new phenotypic data to find candidate immune exposures, relying instead on TCR beta sequences and their occurrence across donors. An earlier analysis of several hundred of the donors applied high-throughput TCR beta sequencing to assess whether each TCR beta V gene segment acted as functional or pseudogenic. Donor age, sex, ethnicity and CMV serostatus were compiled together with the repertoire data. A later genetic analysis took genome-wide SNP genotypes for about three fifths of the 666 donors and used that subset as a discovery cohort. Every discovery cohort repertoire had been produced on one sequencing platform. Both class I and class II loci were covered by HLA typing, at four-digit resolution. Typing coverage varied by locus: roughly 629-640 donors for A, B, C, DRB1 and DQB1; approximately 500 for DQA1; about 590 for DPA1; around 450 for DPB1. Roughly 5 DR-DQ haplotypes were treated as single units for association and clustering because of strong linkage in the cohort. On average, roughly 250,000 unique TCR beta nucleotide sequences were sequenced per donor among more than 350 genotyped donors of the cohort, with roughly 18% of those sequences being non-productive.

The study at large found these results: The study listed over 150 TCR beta chains as associated with cytomegalovirus. Broadly in line with IMGT annotations, most TCR beta V segments showed up in productive rearrangements about 90% or about 30% of the time in an earlier analysis of some 590 of the donors. A few of the identified cytomegalovirus-associated TCR beta chains were confirmed in vitro to be specific for cytomegalovirus antigens. Across donors, most TCR sequences were observed very rarely, whereas some public TCRs were present in many individuals. A further reported finding was that TCR beta sequences accurately predicted the HLA-A and HLA-B alleles for most subjects in the first cohort. A later genetic analysis associated a missense DCLRE1C variant with V-gene and J-gene trimming of TCR beta chains, and an independent cohort replicated the association. For the cohort, immune exposure information was limited to CMV serostatus. The cohort was sequenced for TCR beta chains only, and without alpha or paired-chain data the features that could be detected were limited. Strong co-occurrence of HLA alleles, especially DR and DQ, made assigning TCR associations to individual alleles difficult. The classifier was reported to diagnose cytomegalovirus status with high specificity and sensitivity in both the original cohort and the validation cohort. Some 15 rarely observed V segments, including chromosome 9 orphons, were excluded from the earlier analysis of several hundred of the donors because counts were too low. The authors suggested that the approach could potentially be extended to other disease states and immunological phenotypes. Compared with equally common non-associated chains, HLA-associated TCR beta chains in a later analysis were more clonally expanded and had lower generation probabilities. Some IMGT-functional V segments, including TRBV6-2 and TRBV6-3, could not be distinguished by the 87-base-pair reads and were therefore excluded. Most CMV-associated TCR beta chains appeared to be HLA-restricted in a later analysis, and the HLA associations seemed to be driven largely by CMV exposure. Because some donors lacked HLA typing at each locus, the association tests relied only on the typed subset. In a later genetic analysis, fewer N-insertions in productive TCRs were reported among donors in an Asian-associated ancestry cluster than the roughly 700-donor mean. A cluster of highly shared sequence variants was judged likely to represent a technical artifact of the sequencing pipeline. At a false discovery rate of 0.05, a later analysis linked approximately 18,000 TCR beta sequences to specific HLA alleles. A later analysis found that TCR association rates varied across HLA loci, with DRB1 alleles showing the most associated TCRs and HLA-C alleles the fewest. Presence/absence analyses assumed roughly uniform sequencing depth across donors, an assumption that may not hold. Correlated functional status among segregating V segments might reflect linkage disequilibrium, but an unknown experimental factor could not be ruled out. According to a later analysis, parvovirus B19, influenza, CMV and Epstein-Barr virus appeared linked to several top co-occurrence clusters.

The library relied on the immunoSEQ multiplex PCR assay. For the multiplex PCR, a mixture combining 60 forward primers for TCR Vbeta segments and 13 reverse primers for TCR Jbeta segments was used. The CDR3 region of rearranged TCR beta genes was amplified from genomic DNA with a multiplex PCR assay. The amplified TCR beta libraries were sequenced on the Illumina HiSeq System as 87-base-pair reads. Per the source publication's procedure: In a later analysis, 80 million or so unique TCR beta chains were counted across the 500 to 850 repertoires, and approximately 9.9 million of these chains were shared by at least two donors. To remove PCR and sequencing errors, raw reads were error-corrected and collapsed into unique sequences using a nearest-neighbor algorithm that merged closely related sequences. V, D and J gene segments were assigned by aligning CDR3 sequences to IMGT reference sequences. For a sequence to be retained, a match of at least six nucleotides was required to both a V gene segment and a J gene segment. A rearrangement was called productive if the CDR3 had no stop codons and remained in frame with V and J, and every other rearrangement was called non-productive. Following IMGT convention, CDR3 was defined as the stretch from the second conserved V-encoded cysteine to the conserved J-encoded phenylalanine. The earlier analysis of 500 to 750 of the donors excluded any sequence lacking an unambiguous match to a single V gene segment. In an earlier analysis of approximately 610 of the donors, V segments were called functional above 56.7% productive rearrangements and were called segregating when the between-donor standard deviation exceeded 5%. To diagnose cytomegalovirus status from the catalog of TCR beta chain sequences, a statistical classification framework was built. A later analysis assigned V and J genes by comparing TCR nucleotide sequences with IMGT/GENE-DB human TR gene sequences. In a later analysis, CDR3 sequences and most-parsimonious VDJ recombination scenarios were assigned using the TCRdist pipeline. A later analysis defined each TCR beta chain by its CDR3 amino acid sequence plus V-gene family, and excluded reads lacking a unique V-gene family. In a later analysis, approximately 640 highly shared, low-generation-probability nucleotide sequences were removed to address suspected cross-contamination and a sequencing artifact. For each public chain, a later analysis derived a clonal expansion index from normalized ranks of inferred template counts within each repertoire. In a later analysis, generation probabilities were computed using a VDJ recombination model fitted to out-of-frame rearrangements, and the results were checked against IGoR. In a later analysis, hypergeometric tests were used to score TCR-TCR, TCR-HLA and TCR-CMV co-occurrence, with a repertoire-size bias correction applied to TCR pairs. In a later analysis, false discovery rates were estimated by permuting HLA or CMV assignments 20 times. In a later analysis, co-occurring TCRs were grouped with DBSCAN, and TCRdist sequence similarity was added when clustering was performed within HLA-allele-positive subsets. Repertoires with fewer than 30,000 or more than 120,000 public chains, plus five repertoires with anomalous nucleotide sharing, were excluded from co-occurrence clustering. This is the immuneACCESS table as TCRdb keeps it, with only in-frame sequences that have V and J called. A part of the clones is gone; compared with another copy, unresolved V genes explain less than half, and the rest is unexplained. That table gives V, J and clone size, and the DNA gave D and trimming. Counted in this sample were some 190,000 clones; roughly 80% of them appeared once. The ten biggest clones cover approximately 2.4% of the sample.

The cohort consisted of approximately 690 healthy bone marrow donors. At the time of sampling, all cohort members were nominally healthy, though unrecorded immune exposures were likely present. The donor tested CMV seronegative, placing the donor among the 300 to 450 seronegative members of the cohort. A peripheral blood sample was provided by each donor, and peripheral blood mononuclear cells were used for TCR beta sequencing. Genomic DNA extraction from the blood cell samples was performed with the Qiagen DNeasy Blood Extraction Kit. Trimming accounts for 4 bases at V and 13 bases at J, while the number of junction bases matched to no gene is 13. The germline V gene specifies MDHEN as CDR1 and SYDVKM as CDR2. The CDR3, cysteine through phenylalanine, is 14 amino acids long. Of all the DNA, just the CDR3 is kept, 42 bases in frame from base 1. As for this clone: Its antigen is currently not known. No per-base quality is available; no much larger clone lies one base away.

The receptor's source is a male donor in good health and CMV-seronegative. Material for sequencing was PBMCs. The chain joins TRBV28 to TRBJ2-1; 7 bases in between match TRBD2. The DNA is TGTGCCAGCAGTTCCCCTAGCGGAGGACGCCCCCAGTTCTTC. Its protein product is CASSSPSGGRPQFF.